These 24 T cell receptor beta chains originate from one sample sequenced in a study of blood T cell repertoires in COVID-19. Sequenced by immunoSEQ multiplex PCR; TCRdb stores in-frame clones only, minus some. The sample lists roughly 170,000 clones, around four fifths occurring once. The sample consisted of peripheral blood. These TCRs come from a man aged 35 to 55 who had recovered from COVID-19.

The chain combines TRBV30 with TRBJ1-2; D call uncertain. CDR1 and CDR2 (germline): GTSNPN, SVGIG (reference sequence). V was cut by 5 bases and J by 4 bases, with 11 bases left in between. The CDR3 has 12 residues. CDR3 nucleotides: TGTGCCTGGGTACGGGATCGCTATGGCTACACCTTC. Encoded protein: CAWVRDRYGYTF.

The chain uses TRBV28 and TRBJ2-1; 8 nucleotides match TRBD2. Per the germline V gene, CDR1 is MDHEN and CDR2 is SYDVKM. With V trimmed by 6 bases and J by 7 bases, 14 bases remained unmatched. The CDR3 consists of 16 residues. CDR3 sequence: CASRNGGAFGRNEQFF. The CDR3 DNA sequence: TGTGCCAGCAGAAACGGGGGGGCGTTTGGAAGGAATGAGCAGTTCTTC.

The V and J genes are TRBV7-9 and TRBJ2-2, with 9 bases that match TRBD1. This CDR3 contains 13 residues. The V gene's germline CDR1 is SEHNR and CDR2 FQNEAQ (reference sequence). After removal of 9 bases from V and 5 bases from J, the junction contained 4 bases not matched to a gene. The CDR3 DNA is TGTGCCAGGGAACAGGGGGCAACCGGGGAGCTGTTTTTT. Translated: CAREQGATGELFF.

For the CDR3, the DNA is TGCGCCAGCAGCCAAGAAAGTGCAGGGGATTATGGCTACACCTTC. Encoded protein: CASSQESAGDYGYTF. V and J are TRBV4-3 and TRBJ1-2, with D possibly being TRBD1 (6 bases). Germline lookup yields CDR1 LGHNA and CDR2 YSLEER. This CDR3 has 15 residues. Trimming removed 0 bases at V and 5 bases at J, with 13 bases between.

This clone was picked up one time. The chain's CDR3 is CASSEKGTSSYNEQFF. As DNA, the CDR3 is TGTGCCAGCAGTGAAAAGGGGACTAGTTCCTACAATGAGCAGTTCTTC. The J gene is TRBJ2-1, the V gene TRBV6-1; 8 nucleotides agree with TRBD2. V trimming: 2 bases; J trimming: 1 base; junction bases outside the gene matches: 4. CDR1 MNHNS and CDR2 SASEGT come from the germline V gene. This CDR3 is built from 16 residues.

The V call is TRBV6-5, the J call TRBJ2-7; the match to TRBD2 covers 7 bases. This CDR3 has 13 residues. CDR1 is MNHEY and CDR2 is SVGAGI in the germline V gene. V was clipped by 10 bases and J by 3 bases; unmatched bases: 9. The CDR3 loop is CATQLRGDYEQYF. The CDR3 DNA sequence: TGTGCCACCCAGTTACGGGGGGACTACGAGCAGTACTTC.

CDR3 bases: TGTGCCAGTAGTATAGAGAGAGAAGCTTTCTTT. It translates to CASSIEREAFF. The genes are TRBV19 and TRBJ1-1; D not resolved. This CDR3 has 11 amino acids. V was pared by 0 bases and J by 8 bases, with 4 bases between. The germline V gene has CDR1 LNHDA and CDR2 SQIVND (reference sequence).

This clone was seen a few times. The CDR3 reads CASSQAGANYGYTF. In DNA form, the CDR3 reads TGCGCCAGCAGCCAAGCAGGGGCAAACTATGGCTACACCTTC. The rearrangement links TRBV4-1 to TRBJ1-2; D may be TRBD1 (6 bases). Germline V gene sequence: CDR1 MGHRA, CDR2 YSYEKL. The CDR3 contains 14 residues. Trimming cost V 1 base and J 2 bases, with 8 bases left between them.

This clone was observed a handful of times. The chain employs TRBV7-2 and TRBJ1-2; TRBD1 agrees at 8 bases. V lost 5 bases to trimming and J lost 0 bases; unmatched junction nucleotides: 5. The CDR3 is 15 amino acids. The germline gives CDR1 SGHTA, CDR2 FQGNSA. The CDR3 DNA is TGTGCCAGCAGCCCGGAGACAGGGGCTAACTATGGCTACACCTTC. This encodes CASSPETGANYGYTF.

This chain links TRBV6-2 or TRBV6-3 with TRBJ1-1; tentatively, D is TRBD1 (6 bases). The CDR3 has 16 residues. Looked up from germline, CDR1 is MNHEY and CDR2 is SVGEGT. The V and J ends lost 5 bases and 5 bases respectively, with 21 bases between them. The DNA of the CDR3 is TGTGCCAGCAGTGACGACACAGGGTTTGAGAGGACTGAAGCTTTCTTT. Protein product: CASSDDTGFERTEAFF.

The J gene is TRBJ2-1, the V gene TRBV19; possible D gene TRBD2, 5 bases. Trimming pared 4 bases from V and 5 bases from J, leaving 12 bases between. CDR1 is LNHDA, CDR2 SQIVND, per germline (reference sequence). The CDR3 sequence is 14 residues long. The CDR3 loop is CASSNRGANNEQFF. The DNA of the CDR3 is TGTGCCAGTAGTAACCGGGGTGCTAACAATGAGCAGTTCTTC.

This rearrangement joins TRBV12-3 or TRBV12-4 to TRBJ2-5; D not certain. The CDR3 has 13 amino acids. V lost 5 bases and J 5 bases, leaving 12 bases between the germline ends. Here the CDR3 reads CASSADSRETQYF. Here the CDR3 DNA reads TGTGCCAGCAGTGCCGACTCGAGGGAGACCCAGTACTTC.

This sequence joins TRBV6-5 and TRBJ2-3; D unclear. Per germline, CDR1 MNHEY and CDR2 SVGAGI. The CDR3 totals 14 residues. With 6 bases removed from V and 2 bases from J, the gap between germline ends came to 12 bases. CDR3 sequence: CASSSVLYTDTQYF. Here the CDR3 DNA reads TGTGCCAGCAGCTCAGTCCTGTACACAGATACGCAGTATTTT.

This clone was counted once. The chain recombines TRBV7-9 with TRBJ2-3, with TRBD2 matching 13 bases. Unmatched junction bases numbered 4, after V lost 2 bases and J lost 2 bases. This CDR3 region has 17 residues. CDR1 is SEHNR and CDR2 is FQNEAQ in the germline V gene (reference sequence). CDR3 sequence: CASSLPTSGGATDTQYF. CDR3 nucleotide sequence: TGTGCCAGCAGCTTACCTACTAGCGGGGGGGCCACAGATACGCAGTATTTT.

V usage is TRBV3-1 (or the pseudogene TRBV3-2) and J usage is TRBJ2-5; the D is unclear. This CDR3 is built from 11 residues. V lost 8 bases, J lost 5 bases, and 9 bases lay in between. The germline CDR1 and CDR2 sequences are LGHDT and YNNKEL (reference sequence). The CDR3 sequence: CASRVSETQYF. As DNA, the CDR3 is TGTGCCAGCCGGGTTTCTGAGACCCAGTACTTC.

V is TRBV6-1 and J is TRBJ2-2; the match to TRBD1 covers 11 bases. The CDR3 is 15 amino acids. Trimming removed 3 bases from V and 8 bases from J; junction bases left unmatched: 5. The germline V gene encodes CDR1 MNHNS and CDR2 SASEGT. CDR3 in DNA: TGTGCCAGCAGTGAGGACAGGGGGCTGGTTGGGGAGCTGTTTTTT. It specifies CASSEDRGLVGELFF.

The gene calls are TRBV19 and TRBJ1-5; D call uncertain. This CDR3 comprises 13 residues. CDR1 is LNHDA and CDR2 is SQIVND in the germline V gene (reference sequence). Between the trimmed V and J ends, which lost 0 bases and 5 bases, there was a span of 5 bases. The CDR3, as DNA: TGTGCCAGTAGTATAGACGGTGATCAGCCCCAGCATTTT. It codes for CASSIDGDQPQHF.

V is TRBV7-2 and J is TRBJ2-5; 9 bases are a match to TRBD2. This CDR3 is 14 amino acids long. In germline, CDR1 is SGHTA, CDR2 FQGNSA. Losses at the gene ends were 5 bases for V and 6 bases for J; bases not matched to a gene: 7. The CDR3 DNA follows: TGTGCCAGCAGCGTTGCGGGGGGGGCCAAGACCCAGTACTTC. This encodes CASSVAGGAKTQYF.

The V gene is TRBV5-4, the J gene TRBJ2-7; 7 positions match TRBD1. The CDR3 is 14 residues long. Germline trimming cut 4 bases from V and 0 bases from J; bases unmatched to any gene: 4. The germline gives CDR1 SGHNT, CDR2 YYREEE (reference sequence). The CDR3 DNA reads TGTGCCAGCAGCGCACAGGGGAGCTCCTACGAGCAGTACTTC. This translates into CASSAQGSSYEQYF.

The chain combines TRBV27 with TRBJ2-1; 7 nucleotides agree with TRBD2. The CDR3 spans 15 residues. Trimming took 5 bases from V and 7 from J; bases not matched to a gene: 11. Germline-derived CDR1 and CDR2 are MNHEY and SMNVEV (reference sequence). The CDR3 nucleotides are TGTGCCAGCAGTCCCCCGGGACTAAGGGTGAATGAGCAGTTCTTC. This codes for CASSPPGLRVNEQFF.

The chain employs TRBV29-1 and TRBJ1-5, with D possibly matching TRBD1 (5 bases). Trimming took 7 bases from V and 1 from J, leaving 14 bases between them. Germline CDR1 is SQVTM and CDR2 is ANQGSEA. This CDR3 region has 14 residues. The CDR3, as DNA: TGCAGCGCCGCCACAGGCCTCAGCAATCAGCCCCAGCATTTT. Its translation is CSAATGLSNQPQHF.

The chain couples TRBV30 to TRBJ2-3; no clear D. Trimming took off 3 bases at V and 0 bases at J, with 16 bases between the two ends. The CDR3 totals 16 residues. Looked up from germline, CDR1 is GTSNPN and CDR2 is SVGIG (reference sequence). The DNA for the CDR3 is TGTGCCTGGAGGTTCAGGTGGTTCACTAGCACAGATACGCAGTATTTT. It translates to CAWRFRWFTSTDTQYF.

For this clone: Within the sample, other DNA sequences also encode this same CDR3. This rearrangement joins TRBV28 to TRBJ1-1; 7 bases are shared with TRBD1. The length of the CDR3 is 12 residues. V shed 5 bases and J 5 bases; nucleotides not matched to a gene: 2. CDR1 MDHEN and CDR2 SYDVKM come from the germline V gene. The CDR3 coding sequence is TGTGCCAGCAGTCCGACAGGGACTGAAGCTTTCTTT. Translated: CASSPTGTEAFF.

This clone came up a few times. The chain employs TRBV2 and TRBJ2-7; 7 bases match TRBD1. The ends lost 1 base at V and 9 bases at J; junction bases unmatched: 0. CDR1 SNHLY and CDR2 FYNNEI come from the germline V gene. The CDR3 is 11 amino acids. The CDR3 protein is CASSEDRGQYF. For the CDR3, the DNA is TGTGCCAGCAGTGAAGACAGGGGGCAGTACTTC.